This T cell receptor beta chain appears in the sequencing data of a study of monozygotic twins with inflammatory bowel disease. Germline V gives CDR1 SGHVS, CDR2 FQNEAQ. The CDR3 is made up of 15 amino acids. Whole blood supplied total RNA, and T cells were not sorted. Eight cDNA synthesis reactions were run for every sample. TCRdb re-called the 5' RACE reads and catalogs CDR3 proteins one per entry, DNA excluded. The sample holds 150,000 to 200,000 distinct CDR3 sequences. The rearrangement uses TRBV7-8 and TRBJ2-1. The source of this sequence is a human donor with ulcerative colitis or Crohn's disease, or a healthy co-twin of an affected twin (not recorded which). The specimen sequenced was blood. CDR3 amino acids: CASSYSGTAYNEQFF. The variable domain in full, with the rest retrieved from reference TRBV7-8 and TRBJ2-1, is GAGVSQSPRYKVAKRGQDVALRCDPISGHVSLFWYQQALGQGPEFLTYFQNEAQLDKSGLPSDRFFAERPEGSVSTLKIQRTQQEDSAVYLCASSYSGTAYNEQFFGPGTRLTVL.